A single sample gave rise to the 14 T cell receptor beta chains below, sequenced in a study of glioma-infiltrating T cells. TCR alpha and beta CDR3 regions were amplified from RNA using iRepertoire nested multiplex PCR. In TCRdb, the multiplex PCR reads were re-called with MiXCR into one record per CDR3 protein. This sample has about 200,000 distinct CDR3 sequences; about 31% occur once, and the top ten carry 20%. Sequencing was carried out using glioma tissue, nonneoplastic brain tissue, or PBMCs (not recorded which). Receptors were obtained from a human donor with low-grade glioma or glioblastoma, undergoing nonglioma brain surgery, or in good health (not recorded which).

To note about this clonotype: This clone may be a read error of a much larger clone one base away. The chain is built from TRBV7-9 and TRBJ2-5; perhaps TRBD2 as D (5 bases). Trimming stripped 1 base from V and 5 bases from J, with 11 bases between. Germline values: CDR1 SEHNR, CDR2 FQNEAQ (reference sequence). This CDR3 has 14 residues. The CDR3 DNA sequence: TGTGCCAGCAGCTTAGTGGAGGCTGGTGAGACCCAGTACTTC. Translating it yields CASSLVEAGETQYF.

This clonotype was counted a few times. This chain joins TRBV19 and TRBJ1-1; tentatively, D is TRBD1 (5 bases). The CDR3 loop spans 16 amino acids. V lost 1 base and J 2 bases, leaving 14 bases between the germline ends. CDR1 and CDR2 (germline): LNHDA, SQIVND (reference sequence). In DNA form, the CDR3 reads TGTGCCAGTAGTATAGGGGTCGGCAGGGTAAACACTGAAGCTTTCTTT. Its protein product is CASSIGVGRVNTEAFF.

V gene TRBV11-2 combines with J gene TRBJ2-7; 9 positions agree with TRBD1. This CDR3 has 12 amino acids. The ends lost 5 bases at V and 6 bases at J; junction bases unmatched: 2. Germline CDR1 and CDR2: SGHAT and FQNNGV. DNA for the CDR3: TGTGCCAGCAGCAGGACAGGGGTCGAGCAGTACTTC. Protein sequence: CASSRTGVEQYF.

Comments on this clonotype: Just one base apart from a much larger clone, this may be a read error. CDR3 in DNA: TGCGCCAGCAGCTTGTTGCACACAGATAGGCAGTATTTT. It is translated as CASSLLHTDRQYF. This chain connects TRBV5-1 to TRBJ2-3; D unclear. Germline V lookup: CDR1 SGHRS, CDR2 YFSETQ. This CDR3 is 13 amino acids long.

The chain recombines TRBV5-4 with TRBJ1-4; 7 bases map to TRBD1. The germline V gene has CDR1 SGHNT and CDR2 YYREEE (reference sequence). The J segment lost 5 bases and the V segment lost 4 bases, leaving 5 bases of the junction unmatched. The CDR3 has 14 residues. The CDR3 loop reads CASSPRQGNEKLFF. The CDR3 DNA reads as TGTGCCAGCAGCCCCCGACAGGGAAATGAAAAACTGTTTTTT.

This clonotype has at least ten counts. The V gene is TRBV28, the J gene TRBJ2-5; D perhaps matches TRBD2 (6 bases). The CDR3 runs to 18 residues. Deletions cut 4 bases from V and 0 bases from J, with 21 bases between. Germline lookup yields CDR1 MDHEN and CDR2 SYDVKM. In DNA, the CDR3 is TGTGCCAGCAGTTCCCCGGGGGAGGACCCATCGTACCAAGAGACCCAGTACTTC. This encodes CASSSPGEDPSYQETQYF.

Worth noting for this clonotype: The junction differs from germline at one of its ends, possibly a read error. CDR3 DNA sequence: TGTGCCAGCAGCTCGACTAGCGCCGAGGAGTATGATCAGTTCTTC. Its translation: CASSSTSAEEYDQFF. The chain couples TRBV7-9 to TRBJ2-1, with 8 bases fitting TRBD2. This CDR3 has 15 residues. The germline gives CDR1 SEHNR, CDR2 FQNEAQ (reference sequence).

In its sample, this clonotype was seen many times. The chain carries TRBV27 and TRBJ2-1, with TRBD2 identical over 10 bases. CDR1 is MNHEY, CDR2 SMNVEV, per germline (reference sequence). CDR3 size: 15 residues. The trim removed 5 bases at V and 8 bases at J, leaving 9 bases unmatched. Here the CDR3 reads CASSPQLAGKDEQFF. The CDR3 coding sequence is TGTGCCAGCAGTCCCCAACTAGCGGGAAAGGATGAGCAGTTCTTC.

This clonotype was recorded at least ten times. The chain's CDR3 is CSASLSGNSYEQYF. For the CDR3, the DNA is TGCAGTGCTTCCCTTAGCGGGAACTCCTACGAGCAGTACTTC. The V and J genes are TRBV20-1 and TRBJ2-7, with TRBD2 matching over 8 bases. The V segment lost 5 bases and the J segment 0 bases; nucleotides outside the gene matches: 6. The V gene's germline CDR1 is DFQATT and CDR2 SNEGSKA (reference sequence). This CDR3 region has 14 residues.

This chain links TRBV3-1 with TRBJ2-1; the match to TRBD1 covers 9 bases. The germline gives CDR1 LGHDT, CDR2 YNNKEL (reference sequence). The CDR3 has 15 residues. The J segment lost 8 bases and the V segment lost 4 bases, leaving 9 bases of the junction unmatched. Here the CDR3 reads CASSPGDRDIDEQFF. The CDR3 coding sequence is TGTGCCAGCAGCCCAGGGGACAGGGATATTGATGAGCAGTTCTTC.

Worth noting for this clonotype: One end of the junction varies from germline; a read error may be responsible. This sequence joins TRBV11-1 and TRBJ2-1; either TRBD1 or TRBD2 may supply D (5 bases each). Germline CDR1 and CDR2: SGHAT and FQDESV (reference sequence). The CDR3 sequence is 17 residues long. The CDR3 is CASSFDLTRGQYNERFF. As DNA, the CDR3 is TGTGCCAGCAGCTTTGATTTAACGAGGGGCCAATACAATGAGCGGTTCTTC.

This clonotype was picked up many times. The rearrangement joins TRBV6-1 to TRBJ2-3; D perhaps matches TRBD1 (6 bases). The V gene's germline CDR1 is MNHNS and CDR2 SASEGT. This CDR3 has 14 amino acids. V lost 4 bases and J 4 bases, leaving 12 bases between the germline ends. The CDR3 coding sequence is TGTGCCAGCAGTGTAACAGGGATCCCAGATACGCAGTATTTT. Encoded protein: CASSVTGIPDTQYF.

The CDR3 DNA follows: TGTGCCAGCAGCCAGCCTAGCGGGATAAACGGGGACACCGGGGAGCTGTTTTTT. Its protein is CASSQPSGINGDTGELFF. The chain is built from TRBV14 and TRBJ2-2, with 9 bases aligning to TRBD2. The ends lost 3 bases at V and 3 bases at J; junction bases unmatched: 11. CDR1 and CDR2 (germline): SGHDN, FVKESK. The CDR3 has 18 residues.

With regard to this clonotype: A much larger clonotype is one base distant, so this may be a read error. The chain links TRBV18 to TRBJ1-2, with a weak D call TRBD1 (5 bases). The CDR3 spans 14 residues. Germline V gene sequence: CDR1 KGHSH, CDR2 LQKENI. Trimming left V 6 bases short and J 6 bases short, with 17 bases between. In DNA form, the CDR3 reads TGTGCCAGCTCTTGGGGTGCAGGGCTGGATGGCTACACCTTC. Residues: CASSWGAGLDGYTF.